Sequencing of this TCR beta chain was carried out in a study of T cells expressing NK-cell markers. On the study more broadly: Investigators obtained TCR beta repertoires from sorted CD3+CD56+NKG2C+, CD3+CD56+NKG2C- and CD3+CD56-NKG2C+ T cells. Study-wide findings and caveats: Each of over 5 donors carried dominant NKG2C+ clonotypes accounting for about 1.0-8% of CD8+ T cells. It was still unclear whether expanded NKG2C+ T cell clones were HCMV specific. The leading position in the CD3+CD56-NKG2C+ fraction of a few donors also went to these clonotypes.

The CDR3 is made up of 16 amino acids. For each CDR3 protein, TCRdb gives one entry from its re-call of the 5' RACE reads, without DNA. The sample totals 550,000 to 600,000 distinct CDR3 sequences. Points on this clonotype: Its antigen is currently unknown.

The V and J genes are TRBV12-3 or TRBV12-4 and TRBJ2-2; with no DNA, the TCRdb D assignment of TRBD1 cannot be verified. The sequencing input was blood T cells: a sorted CD56 or NKG2C T cell subset, CD4+ or CD8+ T cells, or bulk PBMC T cells (not recorded which). The clonotype was recovered from a man between 18 and 35 years old in good health. Here the CDR3 reads CASSPPGQTSRGELFF.